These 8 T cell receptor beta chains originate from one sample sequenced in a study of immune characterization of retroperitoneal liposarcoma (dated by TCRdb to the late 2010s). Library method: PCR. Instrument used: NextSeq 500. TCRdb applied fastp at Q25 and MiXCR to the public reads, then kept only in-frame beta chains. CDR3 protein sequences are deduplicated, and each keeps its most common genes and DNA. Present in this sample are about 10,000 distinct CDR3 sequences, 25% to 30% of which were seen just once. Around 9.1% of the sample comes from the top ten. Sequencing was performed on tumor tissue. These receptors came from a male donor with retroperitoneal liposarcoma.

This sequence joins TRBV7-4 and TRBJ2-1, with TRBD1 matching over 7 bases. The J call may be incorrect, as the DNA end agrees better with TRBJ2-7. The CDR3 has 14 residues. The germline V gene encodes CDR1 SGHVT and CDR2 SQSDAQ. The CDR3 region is CASSLPGQPYEQYF. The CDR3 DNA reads TGTGCCAGCAGCCTACCGGGACAGCCCTACGAGCAGTACTTC.

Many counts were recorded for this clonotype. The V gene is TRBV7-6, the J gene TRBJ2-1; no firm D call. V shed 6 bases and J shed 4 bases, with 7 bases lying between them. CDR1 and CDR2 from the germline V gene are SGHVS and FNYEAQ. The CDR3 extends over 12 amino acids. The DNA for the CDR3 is TGTGCCAGCAGTTCCGCTTACAATGAGCAGTTCTTC. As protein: CASSSAYNEQFF.

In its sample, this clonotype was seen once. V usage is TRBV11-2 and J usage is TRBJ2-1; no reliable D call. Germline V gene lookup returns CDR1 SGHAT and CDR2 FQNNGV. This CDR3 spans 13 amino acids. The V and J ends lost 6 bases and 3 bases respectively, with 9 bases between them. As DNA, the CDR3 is TGTGCCAGCAGGACTGGCGACTACAATGAGCAGTTCTTC. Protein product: CASRTGDYNEQFF.

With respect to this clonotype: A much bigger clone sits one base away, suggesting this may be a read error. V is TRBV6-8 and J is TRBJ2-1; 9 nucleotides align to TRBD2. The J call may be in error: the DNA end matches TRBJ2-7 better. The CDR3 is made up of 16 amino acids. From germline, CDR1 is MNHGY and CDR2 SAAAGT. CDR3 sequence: CASSGELAGLYNEQYF. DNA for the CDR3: TGTGCCAGCAGTGGGGAACTAGCGGGTTTGTACAATGAGCAGTACTTC.

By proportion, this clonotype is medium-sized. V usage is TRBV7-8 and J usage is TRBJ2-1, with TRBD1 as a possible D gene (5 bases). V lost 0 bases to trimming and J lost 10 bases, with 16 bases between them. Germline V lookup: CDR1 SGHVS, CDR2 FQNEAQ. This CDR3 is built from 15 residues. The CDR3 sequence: CASSLAPTGTYEQFF. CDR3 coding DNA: TGTGCCAGCAGCTTAGCTCCCACAGGTACCTACGAGCAGTTCTTC.

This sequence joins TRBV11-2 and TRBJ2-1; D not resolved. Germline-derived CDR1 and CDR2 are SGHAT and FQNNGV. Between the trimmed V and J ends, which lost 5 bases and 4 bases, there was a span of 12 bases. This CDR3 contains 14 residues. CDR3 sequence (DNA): TGTGCCAGCAGCCACCCCGCTAGTTACAATGAGCAGTTCTTC. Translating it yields CASSHPASYNEQFF.

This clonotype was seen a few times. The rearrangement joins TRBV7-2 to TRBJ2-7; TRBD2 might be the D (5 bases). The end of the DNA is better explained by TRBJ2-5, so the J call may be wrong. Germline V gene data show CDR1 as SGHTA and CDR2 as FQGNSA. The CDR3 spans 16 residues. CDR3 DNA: TGTGCCAGCAGCTCGGGCGGGTCCCCAATAGGAGAGACCCAGTACTTC. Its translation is CASSSGGSPIGETQYF.

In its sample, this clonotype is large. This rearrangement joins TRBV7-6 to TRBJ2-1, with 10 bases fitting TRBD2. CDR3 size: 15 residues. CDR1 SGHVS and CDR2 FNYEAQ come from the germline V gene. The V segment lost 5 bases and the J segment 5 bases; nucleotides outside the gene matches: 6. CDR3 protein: CASSPRTSGNNEQFF. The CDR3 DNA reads TGTGCCAGCAGCCCTCGGACTAGCGGCAACAATGAGCAGTTCTTC.